The 6 T cell receptor beta chains given below trace back to one sample, sequenced in a study of blood T cells in healthy people across ages (dated by TCRdb to the mid-2010s). The library was produced with 5' RACE. The sequencer was an Illumina HiSeq 2500. A second PCR of about 6 to 12 cycles was run with a J-beta primer mix and a sample-barcoded 5' primer. Through fastp at Q25 and MiXCR, TCRdb rebuilt clones from the public reads, retaining in-frame beta chains. Each record represents a unique CDR3 protein, reported with the most common genes and DNA among its rows. Within this sample are 790,000 or so distinct CDR3 sequences, with more than 55% of them counted one time only. Roughly 24% of the sample comes from the top ten. The sequencing sample was made of blood. These receptor sequences come from a man in his forties in good health.

Notes on this clonotype: The junction and the germline gene differ at one end; a read error may be behind it. The V and J genes are TRBV6-2 or TRBV6-3 and TRBJ2-4; 10 positions match TRBD1. The J call may be mistaken, given a closer DNA end match to TRBJ2-5. Germline loops: CDR1 MNHEY, CDR2 SVGEGT. The CDR3 runs 15 residues. CDR3 in DNA: TGTGCCGGCAGTTTGGGACAGGGGAGGAAAGAGACCCAGTACTTC. Its translation: CAGSLGQGRKETQYF.

This clonotype was observed once. The V gene is TRBV7-2, the J gene TRBJ2-3; D uncertain. The CDR3 sequence is 16 residues long. The V and J ends lost 3 bases and 0 bases respectively, with 13 bases between them. CDR1 SGHTA and CDR2 FQGNSA come from the germline V gene. The CDR3 protein is CASSLSADPSTDTQYF. CDR3 nucleotides: TGTGCCAGCAGCTTGTCCGCGGACCCAAGCACAGATACGCAGTATTTT.

This clonotype was detected only once. The gene calls are TRBV2 and TRBJ1-6; D remains ambiguous. V was cut by 7 bases and J by 6 bases, with 16 bases left in between. Germline CDR1 reads SNHLY; CDR2 reads FYNNEI. The CDR3 has 15 residues. The chain's CDR3 is CASKGQQATNSPLHF. The CDR3 coding sequence is TGTGCCAGCAAGGGCCAGCAAGCTACTAATTCACCCCTCCACTTT.

The chain links TRBV4-2 to TRBJ1-2, with D tentatively TRBD1 (6 bases). The germline V gene has CDR1 LGHNA and CDR2 YNFKEQ. The CDR3 is made up of 15 amino acids. The V and J ends lost 2 bases and 1 base respectively, with 11 bases between them. The chain's CDR3 is CASSQNTGSNYGYTF. CDR3 in DNA: TGTGCCAGCAGCCAAAACACAGGGAGTAACTATGGCTACACCTTC.

This clonotype occurred a few times. This sequence joins TRBV4-1 and TRBJ2-5; D gene ambiguous. Trimming pared 1 base from V and 5 bases from J, leaving 11 bases between. CDR3 size: 14 residues. The V gene's germline CDR1 is MGHRA and CDR2 YSYEKL. The CDR3 spells CASSQVKGLETQYF. The DNA of the CDR3 is TGCGCCAGCAGCCAAGTGAAGGGTTTGGAGACCCAGTACTTC.

On this clonotype itself: The junction departs from germline at one end; a sequencing error may be responsible. The chain combines TRBV7-2 with TRBJ2-1; D ambiguous. Germline CDR1 and CDR2: SGHTA and FQGNSA. The CDR3 runs 13 residues. CDR3 bases: TGTGCCAGCAACTTAAATAGGGTCAATGAGCAGTTCTTC. Protein sequence: CASNLNRVNEQFF.